A single sample gave rise to the 16 T cell receptor beta chains below, sequenced in a study of blood T cell repertoires in COVID-19. Some clones are missing from TCRdb's copy, which holds only in-frame ones; the method was immunoSEQ multiplex PCR. The sample lists roughly 69,000 clones, about 88% occurring once. The source material was peripheral blood. These receptors originate from a human donor in a cohort sampled during active COVID-19.

This rearrangement joins TRBV7-2 to TRBJ2-2; the match to TRBD2 covers 8 bases. The germline V gene encodes CDR1 SGHTA and CDR2 FQGNSA. The CDR3 extends over 14 amino acids. Trimming cost V 6 bases and J 4 bases; bases outside gene matches: 4. The CDR3 sequence is CASRRGAGTGELFF. The CDR3 nucleotides are TGTGCCAGCAGGCGGGGGGCGGGCACCGGGGAGCTGTTTTTT.

The chain employs TRBV7-2 and TRBJ1-3; weak D call: TRBD1 (6 bases). CDR1 is SGHTA and CDR2 is FQGNSA in the germline V gene. The CDR3 has 15 residues. Trimming pared 2 bases from V and 0 bases from J, leaving 8 bases between. CDR3 in amino acids: CASSLQGPSGNTIYF. DNA for the CDR3: TGTGCCAGCAGCTTACAGGGGCCCTCTGGAAACACCATATATTTT.

This chain connects TRBV7-2 to TRBJ2-7, with 13 bases lining up with TRBD2. CDR3 length: 16 amino acids. Germline V gene data show CDR1 as SGHTA and CDR2 as FQGNSA. V gave up 5 bases and J gave up 3 bases; unmatched junction bases: 7. The CDR3 DNA is TGTGCCAGCAGCCCACGACTAGCGGGGGGTCTCTACGAGCAGTACTTC. This encodes CASSPRLAGGLYEQYF.

This clone turned up a few times. The rearrangement joins TRBV5-6 to TRBJ1-5; 7 positions agree with TRBD1. Germline CDR1 SGHDT, CDR2 YYEEEE. This CDR3 region has 16 residues. The ends lost 3 bases at V and 0 bases at J; junction bases unmatched: 6. CDR3 sequence: CASSYSHRGSNQPQHF. The CDR3 region has the DNA TGTGCCAGCAGCTACTCTCACAGGGGTAGCAATCAGCCCCAGCATTTT.

J is TRBJ2-5 and V is TRBV30; TRBD1 might be the D (6 bases). This CDR3 region has 13 residues. Trimming shortened V by 3 bases and J by 14 bases, and 22 bases separated the two germline ends. Looked up from germline, CDR1 is GTSNPN and CDR2 is SVGIG (reference sequence). Written as DNA, the CDR3 is TGTGCCTGGAGGAAAAGGCCCCAGACAGGTGCCTACTTC. It is translated as CAWRKRPQTGAYF. The entire variable domain, with the rest obtained from reference TRBV30 and TRBJ2-5, is as follows: SQTIHQWPATLVQPVGSPLSLECTVEGTSNPNLYWYRQAAGRGLQLLFYSVGIGQISSEVPQNLSASRPQDRQFILSSKKLLLSDSGFYLCAWRKRPQTGAYFGPGTRLLVL.

The chain carries TRBV11-1 and TRBJ2-3; 11 bases are shared with TRBD2. The CDR3 contains 15 residues. The V gene end was trimmed by 7 bases and the J gene end by 1 base; junction bases not matched to a gene: 4. Germline CDR1 is SGHAT and CDR2 is FQDESV (reference sequence). The CDR3 loop is CASIPSGGCTDTQYF. CDR3 coding DNA: TGTGCCAGCATACCTAGCGGGGGGTGCACAGATACGCAGTATTTT. Combining the CDR3 with reference TRBV11-1 and TRBJ2-3 gives the whole variable domain EAEVAQSPRYKITEKSQAVAFWCDPISGHATLYWYRQILGQGPELLVQFQDESVVDDSQLPKDRFSAERLKGVDSTLKIQPAELGDSAMYLCASIPSGGCTDTQYFGPGTRLTVL.

The V gene is TRBV18, the J gene TRBJ2-5; 9 bases align to TRBD1. This CDR3 has 14 residues. Unmatched junction bases numbered 6, after V lost 5 bases and J lost 5 bases. Germline V gene lookup returns CDR1 KGHSH and CDR2 LQKENI. The CDR3 sequence is CASSSGTGRETQYF. In nucleotides, the CDR3 is TGTGCCAGCTCATCGGGGACAGGGCGGGAGACCCAGTACTTC.

This rearrangement joins TRBV6-6 to TRBJ2-7, with 13 bases that match TRBD2. Germline lookup yields CDR1 MNHNY and CDR2 SVGAGI (reference sequence). CDR3 length equals 15 residues. J was trimmed by 1 base and V by 5 bases; bases with no gene match: 2. CDR3 in amino acids: CASSGLAGASYEQYF. CDR3 DNA: TGTGCCAGCAGTGGACTAGCGGGGGCTTCCTACGAGCAGTACTTC.

This clone was seen a single time. The chain uses TRBV10-3 and TRBJ2-5; 8 bases agree with TRBD2. The CDR3 loop spans 14 amino acids. The germline V gene encodes CDR1 ENHRY and CDR2 SYGVKD. Unmatched junction bases numbered 5, after V lost 3 bases and J lost 5 bases. The CDR3 reads CAISDPAGGETQYF. CDR3 DNA sequence: TGTGCCATCAGTGACCCCGCGGGGGGCGAGACCCAGTACTTC.

This chain connects TRBV27 to TRBJ2-1; 9 bases map to TRBD2. The CDR3 totals 14 residues. V lost 8 bases, J lost 10 bases, and 12 bases stayed unmatched. The germline V gene has CDR1 MNHEY and CDR2 SMNVEV (reference sequence). The CDR3 sequence: CASAGGPVPREQFF. For the CDR3, the DNA is TGTGCCAGCGCGGGGGGGCCAGTTCCCAGGGAGCAGTTCTTC.

The V and J genes are TRBV20-1 and TRBJ1-6, with TRBD1 as a possible D gene (6 bases). The CDR3 spans 14 residues. The V gene lost 3 bases and the J gene lost 12 bases, with 18 bases spanning the gap. Germline-derived CDR1 and CDR2 are DFQATT and SNEGSKA (reference sequence). The CDR3 sequence is CSASGRQGREPLHF. The CDR3 DNA sequence: TGCAGTGCTAGTGGAAGGCAGGGGAGGGAACCCCTCCACTTT.

J is TRBJ1-1 and V is TRBV9; the match to TRBD1 covers 8 bases. V was pared by 0 bases and J by 1 base, with 2 bases of the junction left unmatched. The length of the CDR3 is 15 residues. Per germline, CDR1 SGDLS and CDR2 YYNGEE. The chain's CDR3 is CASSVVTGANTEAFF. CDR3 bases: TGTGCCAGCAGCGTAGTGACAGGGGCGAACACTGAAGCTTTCTTT.

The chain carries TRBV28 and TRBJ2-7; 11 bases map to TRBD2. The CDR3 is 18 amino acids. V trimming: 6 bases; J trimming: 3 bases; junction bases outside the gene matches: 16. Germline CDR1 MDHEN, CDR2 SYDVKM. CDR3 protein: CASRSDPSGGWGGYEQYF. CDR3 in DNA: TGTGCCAGCAGGAGCGACCCTAGCGGGGGGTGGGGTGGCTACGAGCAGTACTTC.

There are a few counts of this clone. The chain recombines TRBV3-1 (or the pseudogene TRBV3-2) with TRBJ2-7; D might be TRBD2 (6 bases). The CDR3 is 13 amino acids. Trimming took 4 bases from V and 9 from J, leaving 16 bases between them. Germline values: CDR1 LGHDT, CDR2 YNNKEL (reference sequence). Here the CDR3 reads CASSPAGRVGQYF. CDR3 DNA sequence: TGTGCCAGCAGCCCGGCGGGACGCGTTGGGCAGTACTTC.

This chain's CDR3 is CASSQGDNSPLHF. The CDR3 DNA sequence: TGCGCCAGCAGCCAGGGGGATAATTCACCCCTCCACTTT. The chain employs TRBV23-1 and TRBJ1-6; 7 positions agree with TRBD1. TRBV23-1 is known as an ORF, though its function is uncertain. CDR3 length equals 13 residues. With 6 bases clipped from V and 5 bases from J, the junction kept 1 base outside the gene matches.

The CDR3 DNA reads as TGTGCCAGCAGCGCAGGGGGAGGGCAGTATTTT. It translates to CASSAGGGQYF. This chain joins TRBV9 and TRBJ2-3, with a tentative D call TRBD1 (7 bases). V was pared by 3 bases and J by 11 bases, with 10 bases between. Germline V gene lookup returns CDR1 SGDLS and CDR2 YYNGEE. The length of the CDR3 is 11 residues. The full variable domain, its missing parts supplied by reference TRBV9 and TRBJ2-3, is DSGVTQTPKHLITATGQRVTLRCSPRSGDLSVYWYQQSLDQGLQFLIQYYNGEERAKGNILERFSAQQFPDLHSELNLSSLELGDSALYFCASSAGGGQYFGPGTRLTVL.